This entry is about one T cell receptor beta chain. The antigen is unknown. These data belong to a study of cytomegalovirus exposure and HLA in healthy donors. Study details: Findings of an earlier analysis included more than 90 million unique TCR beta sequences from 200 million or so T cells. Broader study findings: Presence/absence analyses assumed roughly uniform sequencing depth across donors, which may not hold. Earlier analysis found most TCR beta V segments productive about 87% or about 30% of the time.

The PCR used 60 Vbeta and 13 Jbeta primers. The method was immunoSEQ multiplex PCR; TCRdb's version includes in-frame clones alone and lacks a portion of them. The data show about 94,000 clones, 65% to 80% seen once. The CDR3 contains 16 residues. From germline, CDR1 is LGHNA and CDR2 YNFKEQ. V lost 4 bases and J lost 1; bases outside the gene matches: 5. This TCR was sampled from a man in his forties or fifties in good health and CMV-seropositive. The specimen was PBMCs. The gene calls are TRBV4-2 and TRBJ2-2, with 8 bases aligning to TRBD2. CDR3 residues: CASSPAAGGNTGELFF. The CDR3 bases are TGTGCCAGCAGCCCCGCCGCGGGGGGGAACACCGGGGAGCTGTTTTTT.